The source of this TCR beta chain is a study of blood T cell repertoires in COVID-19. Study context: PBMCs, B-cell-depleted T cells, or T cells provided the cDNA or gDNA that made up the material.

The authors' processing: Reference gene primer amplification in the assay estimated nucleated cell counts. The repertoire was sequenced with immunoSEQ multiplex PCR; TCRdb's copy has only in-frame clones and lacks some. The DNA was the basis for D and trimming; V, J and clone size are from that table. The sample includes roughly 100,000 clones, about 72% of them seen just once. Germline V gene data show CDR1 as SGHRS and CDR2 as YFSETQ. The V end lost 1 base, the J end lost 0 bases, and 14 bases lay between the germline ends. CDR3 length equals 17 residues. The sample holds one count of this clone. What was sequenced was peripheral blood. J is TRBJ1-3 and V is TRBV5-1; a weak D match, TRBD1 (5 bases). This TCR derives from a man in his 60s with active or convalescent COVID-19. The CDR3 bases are TGCGCCAGCAGCTTGTCAGGACAACCTATCTCTGGAAACACCATATATTTT. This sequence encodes CASSLSGQPISGNTIYF.